This T cell receptor (beta chain) derives from a study of blood T cell repertoires in COVID-19. Turning to the study itself: The United States, Italy and Spain provided the acute and convalescent COVID-19 samples. T cells, B-cell-depleted T cells, or PBMCs provided the cDNA or gDNA that served as material.

Authors' methods: From reference gene primer amplification, estimates of nucleated cell counts were derived. Generated by immunoSEQ multiplex PCR, the TCRdb table keeps only in-frame clones and is missing some. V, J and clone size were drawn from that table, and D and trimming were deduced from the DNA. The repertoire holds around 270,000 clones, with approximately 89% as singletons. This CDR3 comprises 14 residues. Trimming took 0 bases from V and 3 from J, leaving 9 bases between them. Germline-derived CDR1 and CDR2 are SGHNT and YYREEE (reference sequence). This TCR was recovered from a woman between 45 and 60 years old with acute or convalescent COVID-19. The rearrangement joins TRBV5-4 to TRBJ1-1, with a tentative D call TRBD1 (6 bases). Sample: peripheral blood. The CDR3 bases are TGTGCCAGCAGCTTGGGCAACAGGGACACTGAAGCTTTCTTT. This codes for CASSLGNRDTEAFF. Based on the CDR3 plus reference TRBV5-4 and TRBJ1-1, the full variable domain is ETGVTQSPTHLIKTRGQQVTLRCSSQSGHNTVSWYQQALGQGPQFIFQYYREEENGRGNFPPRFSGLQFPNYSSELNVNALELDDSALYLCASSLGNRDTEAFFGQGTRLTVV.